The T cell receptor (beta chain) described here comes from a study of blood T cell repertoires in COVID-19. Study as a whole: COVID-19 samples, acute and convalescent, were from the United States, Italy and Spain. From T cells, B-cell-depleted T cells, or PBMCs came the material, which was cDNA or gDNA.

Trimming stripped 9 bases from V and 7 bases from J, with 19 bases between. The CDR3 runs 15 residues. Germline lookup yields CDR1 MDHEN and CDR2 SYDVKM. The authors' processing: Amplification of reference gene primers was used by the study to estimate nucleated cell counts. The assay was immunoSEQ multiplex PCR, and TCRdb's table has in-frame clones only and misses some. The V and J calls and clone size were taken over from that table, and D and trimming were inferred from the DNA. In the table there are around 200,000 clones, about four fifths of which are singletons. Sequencing input: peripheral blood. The clonotype was recovered from a woman aged 40 to 50 with acute or convalescent COVID-19. The chain carries TRBV28 and TRBJ1-6, with D hard to call. This CDR3 is CASQAGLLGNSPLHF. The CDR3, as DNA: TGTGCCAGTCAAGCGGGTCTCCTTGGGAATTCACCCCTCCACTTT.